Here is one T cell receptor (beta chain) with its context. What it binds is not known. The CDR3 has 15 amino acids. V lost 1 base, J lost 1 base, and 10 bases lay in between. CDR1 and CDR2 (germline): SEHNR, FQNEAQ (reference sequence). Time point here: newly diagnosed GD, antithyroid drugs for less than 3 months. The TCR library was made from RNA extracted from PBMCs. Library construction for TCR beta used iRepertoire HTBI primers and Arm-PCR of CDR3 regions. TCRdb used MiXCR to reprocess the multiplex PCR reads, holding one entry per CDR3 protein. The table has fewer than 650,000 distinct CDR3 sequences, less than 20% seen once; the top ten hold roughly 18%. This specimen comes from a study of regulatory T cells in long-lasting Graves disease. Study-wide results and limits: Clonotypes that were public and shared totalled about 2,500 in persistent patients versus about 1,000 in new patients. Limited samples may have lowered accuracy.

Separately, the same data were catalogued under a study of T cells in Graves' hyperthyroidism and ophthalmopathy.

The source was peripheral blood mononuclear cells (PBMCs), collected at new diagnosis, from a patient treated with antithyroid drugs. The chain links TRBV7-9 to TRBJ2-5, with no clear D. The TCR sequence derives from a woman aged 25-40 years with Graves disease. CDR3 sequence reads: CASSLVPLGQETQYF. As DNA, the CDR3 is TGTGCCAGCAGCTTAGTCCCCCTTGGCCAAGAGACCCAGTACTTC.